The 28 T cell receptor beta chains in this list originate from one sample, sequenced in a study of T cells after yellow fever vaccination. Each CDR3 protein is one row after TCRdb ran MiXCR on the 5' RACE reads. This sample yields 300,000 to 350,000 distinct CDR3 sequences, of which approximately 4.2% are seen a single time; approximately 24% belongs to the top ten. Here the sequenced sample was PBMCs, taken 5 days after the yellow fever booster vaccination. The source is a man aged 18 to 29 who received the YFV17D yellow fever vaccine.

The table lists this clonotype with a few counts. The V gene is TRBV18, the J gene TRBJ1-1; weak D call: TRBD1 (5 bases). Trimming left V 3 bases short and J 4 bases short, with 18 bases between. CDR1 KGHSH and CDR2 LQKENI come from the germline V gene. The CDR3 consists of 16 residues. The CDR3 sequence is CASSPMGRFQGTEAFF. The CDR3 nucleotides are TGTGCCAGCTCACCTATGGGACGGTTCCAGGGCACTGAAGCTTTCTTT.

The chain recombines TRBV5-1 with TRBJ2-3, with D unresolved. Germline values: CDR1 SGHRS, CDR2 YFSETQ. V lost 0 bases to trimming and J lost 4 bases, with 3 bases between them. The CDR3 covers 12 residues. The CDR3 DNA follows: TGCGCCAGCAGCTTGGAACCAGATACGCAGTATTTT. It translates to CASSLEPDTQYF.

This clonotype was counted only a few times. The rearrangement joins TRBV9 to TRBJ1-1, with 10 bases aligning to TRBD1. Germline V gene sequence: CDR1 SGDLS, CDR2 YYNGEE. With V trimmed by 3 bases and J by 5 bases, 1 base remained unmatched. The CDR3 has 13 amino acids. CDR3 amino acids: CASSAGQGTEAFF. In DNA form, the CDR3 reads TGTGCCAGCAGCGCGGGACAGGGGACTGAAGCTTTCTTT.

This clonotype was seen ten or more times. The rearrangement uses TRBV6-1 and TRBJ2-5, with D possibly matching TRBD2 (6 bases). The germline V gene has CDR1 MNHNS and CDR2 SASEGT. There are 13 residues in the CDR3. V lost 7 bases and J 5 bases, leaving 14 bases between the germline ends. The CDR3 reads CASIGGTGETQYF. The CDR3 region has the DNA TGTGCCAGCATAGGCGGGACGGGGGAGACCCAGTACTTC.

This sequence joins TRBV12-3 or TRBV12-4 and TRBJ2-7; tentatively, D is TRBD1 (6 bases). Trimming removed 5 bases at V and 3 bases at J, with 11 bases between. The CDR3 is 13 residues long. CDR3 nucleotides: TGTGCCAGCAGTGCTGGACAGAACTACGAGCAGTACGTC. Encoded protein: CASSAGQNYEQYV.

This clonotype has more than one count but fewer than ten. This chain connects TRBV18 to TRBJ2-5; 7 nucleotides match TRBD1. CDR1 KGHSH and CDR2 LQKENI come from the germline V gene. V shed 3 bases and J 5 bases; nucleotides not matched to a gene: 9. This CDR3 region has 15 residues. CDR3 region: CASSPTGVVRETQYF. The CDR3 DNA reads as TGTGCCAGCTCACCCACAGGGGTTGTAAGGGAGACCCAGTACTTC.

In its sample, this clonotype was seen a few times. The chain joins TRBV4-1 to TRBJ1-1, with D unresolved. V lost 3 bases to trimming and J lost 10 bases, with 18 bases between them. This CDR3 has 14 residues. Looked up from germline, CDR1 is MGHRA and CDR2 is YSYEKL. The CDR3 bases are TGCGCCAGCAGCCAGAGCCCCTCCGGCGCCGGAGCTTTCTTT. Translated: CASSQSPSGAGAFF.

The genes are TRBV28 and TRBJ1-6, with 9 bases identical to TRBD1. The CDR3 runs 17 residues. Looked up from germline, CDR1 is MDHEN and CDR2 is SYDVKM. The V and J ends lost 5 bases and 5 bases, in that order; junction bases with no gene match: 10. The CDR3, as DNA: TGTGCCAGCAGTCTCCCGACAGGGGGATTCCATAATTCACCCCTCCACTTT. Amino acid sequence: CASSLPTGGFHNSPLHF.

At least ten counts were recorded for this clonotype. The chain has TRBV6-5 and TRBJ2-1, with TRBD2 as a possible D gene (5 bases). Germline V gene lookup returns CDR1 MNHEY and CDR2 SVGAGI. The CDR3 runs to 16 residues. V lost 4 bases and J lost 0, with 13 bases in between. The CDR3 DNA sequence: TGTGCCAGCAGTTCCAGGCGTCGGGGCTCCTACAATGAGCAGTTCTTC. The encoded protein is CASSSRRRGSYNEQFF.

This clonotype was detected a few times. CDR3 nucleotide sequence: TGTGCCAGCAGACAGAAAGCGGGGGCGAGGGAGCAGTTCTTC. Translation gives CASRQKAGAREQFF. This chain uses TRBV2 with TRBJ2-1; 8 bases align to TRBD2. The length of the CDR3 is 14 residues. The junction had 11 bases not matched to a gene; V was cut back by 6 bases and J by 10 bases. The germline gives CDR1 SNHLY, CDR2 FYNNEI.

The V and J genes are TRBV7-9 and TRBJ1-3; D is ambiguous. Germline values: CDR1 SEHNR, CDR2 FQNEAQ (reference sequence). The CDR3 sequence is 17 residues long. Trimming stripped 5 bases from V and 0 bases from J, with 17 bases between. The CDR3 DNA reads as TGTGCCAGCAGCCACGTCATAGCGGTTAGCTCTGGAAACACCATATATTTT. Translating gives CASSHVIAVSSGNTIYF. The full variable domain, with the rest looked up from reference TRBV7-9 and TRBJ1-3, is DTGVSQNPRHKITKRGQNVTFRCDPISEHNRLYWYRQTLGQGPEFLTYFQNEAQLEKSRLLSDRFSAERPKGSFSTLEIQRTEQGDSAMYLCASSHVIAVSSGNTIYFGEGSWLTVV.

This clonotype was recorded a few times. The rearrangement uses TRBV4-3 and TRBJ2-1; D might be TRBD2 (5 bases). CDR3 length equals 17 residues. CDR1 is LGHNA, CDR2 YSLEER, per germline. V was trimmed by 0 bases and J by 4 bases, leaving 16 bases between them. CDR3 loop: CASSQDSPGVEYNEQFF. CDR3 nucleotide sequence: TGCGCCAGCAGCCAAGATTCACCCGGGGTAGAATACAATGAGCAGTTCTTC.

In this sample, this clonotype turned up many times. The chain carries TRBV20-1 and TRBJ2-7; maybe TRBD2 (7 bases). V lost 4 bases and J lost 3, with 16 bases in between. The CDR3 consists of 14 residues. CDR1 is DFQATT, CDR2 SNEGSKA, per germline (reference sequence). Here the CDR3 DNA reads TGCAGTGCTATACCAGGCGGGGGCAGCTACGAGCAGTACGTC. Its translation is CSAIPGGGSYEQYV.

This clonotype was picked up a small number of times. The chain's CDR3 is CASSADYGEQYF. CDR3 DNA sequence: TGTGCCAGCAGCGCGGACTATGGCGAGCAGTACTTC. The gene calls are TRBV5-4 and TRBJ2-7; tentatively, D is TRBD2 (6 bases). V lost 4 bases and J lost 6, with 11 bases in between. The CDR3 consists of 12 residues. The germline V gene encodes CDR1 SGHNT and CDR2 YYREEE (reference sequence).

This clonotype showed up many times. V usage is TRBV7-8 and J usage is TRBJ2-3; D gene unclear. V was shortened by 5 bases and J by 4 bases, with 19 bases between the two germline ends. Germline V CDR1 and CDR2: SGHVS, FQNEAQ. There are 16 residues in the CDR3. CDR3 sequence reads: CASSHRARQGPDTQYF. The CDR3 DNA is TGTGCCAGCAGCCACCGGGCCCGGCAAGGACCAGATACGCAGTATTTT.

The J gene is TRBJ2-1, the V gene TRBV5-1; 7 bases map to TRBD1. V trimming: 3 bases; J trimming: 10 bases; junction bases outside the gene matches: 4. The CDR3 length is 12 residues. CDR1 SGHRS and CDR2 YFSETQ come from the germline V gene. CDR3 sequence reads: CASSWDSEEQFF. DNA for the CDR3: TGCGCCAGCAGCTGGGACAGCGAAGAGCAGTTCTTC.

There are a few counts of this clonotype. The gene calls are TRBV9 and TRBJ1-2, with a weak D call TRBD1 (6 bases). With 4 bases removed from V and 4 bases from J, the gap between germline ends came to 14 bases. The CDR3 contains 14 residues. The germline gives CDR1 SGDLS, CDR2 YYNGEE. Written as DNA, the CDR3 is TGTGCCAGCAGCCCCCGACAGGAACTCTATGGCTACACCTTC. Translation: CASSPRQELYGYTF. Full variable domain (rest looked up from reference TRBV9 and TRBJ1-2): DSGVTQTPKHLITATGQRVTLRCSPRSGDLSVYWYQQSLDQGLQFLIQYYNGEERAKGNILERFSAQQFPDLHSELNLSSLELGDSALYFCASSPRQELYGYTFGSGTRLTVV.

The chain uses TRBV6-5 and TRBJ1-2, with 7 nucleotides matching TRBD1. There are 16 residues in the CDR3. CDR1 is MNHEY, CDR2 SVGAGI, per germline. The J segment lost 0 bases and the V segment lost 5 bases, leaving 9 bases of the junction unmatched. The chain's CDR3 is CASSPPWDSPNYGYTF. Written as DNA, the CDR3 is TGTGCCAGCAGTCCCCCGTGGGACAGCCCTAACTATGGCTACACCTTC.

This chain links TRBV11-2 with TRBJ2-3, with a possible D match to TRBD1 (6 bases). In germline, CDR1 is SGHAT, CDR2 FQNNGV. The V gene lost 5 bases and the J gene lost 0 bases, with 18 bases spanning the gap. The CDR3 has 17 residues. The CDR3 here is CASSQILGTTSTDTQYF. The CDR3 DNA reads as TGTGCCAGCAGCCAAATTCTCGGGACAACAAGCACAGATACGCAGTATTTT.

This clonotype occurred many times. The V gene is TRBV6-5, the J gene TRBJ1-1, with D unresolved. Germline V lookup: CDR1 MNHEY, CDR2 SVGAGI. There are 14 residues in the CDR3. Trimming removed 3 bases at V and 5 bases at J, with 13 bases between. CDR3 loop: CASSYEGMRTEAFF. The CDR3 nucleotides are TGTGCCAGCAGTTATGAGGGTATGAGGACTGAAGCTTTCTTT.

This sequence joins TRBV6-5 and TRBJ2-7; unclear D gene. V shed 1 base and J shed 3 bases, with 13 bases lying between them. Germline CDR1 MNHEY, CDR2 SVGAGI. CDR3 length: 15 amino acids. This chain's CDR3 is CASSYLDPPFYEQYF. The CDR3 DNA reads TGTGCCAGCAGTTACTTGGACCCGCCGTTCTACGAGCAGTACTTC.

The table lists this clonotype with a few counts. The V call is TRBV11-2, the J call TRBJ2-3, with D possibly TRBD1 on 6 matching bases. V shed 3 bases and J shed 2 bases, with 12 bases lying between them. Germline V lookup: CDR1 SGHAT, CDR2 FQNNGV. This CDR3 comprises 15 residues. This chain's CDR3 is CASSLRQGNTDTQYF. The DNA of the CDR3 is TGTGCCAGCAGCTTGCGGCAGGGGAACACAGATACGCAGTATTTT.

This clonotype was observed a handful of times. This rearrangement joins TRBV20-1 to TRBJ2-1; the match to TRBD1 covers 11 bases. CDR3 size: 15 residues. Trimming took 5 bases from V and 6 from J; bases not matched to a gene: 9. Germline loops: CDR1 DFQATT, CDR2 SNEGSKA (reference sequence). CDR3 residues: CSALLPGTGGNEQFF. The CDR3 DNA reads TGCAGTGCTCTCCTCCCCGGGACAGGGGGCAATGAGCAGTTCTTC.

This clonotype was detected only a few times. The chain joins TRBV5-1 to TRBJ1-5; possible D gene TRBD1, 6 bases. Trimming removed 1 base from V and 0 bases from J, with 11 bases in between. The length of the CDR3 is 16 residues. Germline values: CDR1 SGHRS, CDR2 YFSETQ. CDR3: CASSLSGAYSNQPQHF. DNA for the CDR3: TGCGCCAGCAGCTTGTCGGGGGCTTATAGCAATCAGCCCCAGCATTTT.

This clonotype was seen ten or more times. This chain joins TRBV20-1 and TRBJ1-5; D gene unclear. CDR1 and CDR2 (germline): DFQATT, SNEGSKA (reference sequence). V lost 2 bases to trimming and J lost 6 bases, with 20 bases between them. CDR3 length equals 16 residues. CDR3 in DNA: TGCAGTGCTAGATCGGCGGTTTCCGTGGGCGGTCAGCCCCAGCATTTT. Encoded protein: CSARSAVSVGGQPQHF.

The chain carries TRBV12-3 or TRBV12-4 and TRBJ1-1, with 8 bases identical to TRBD1. The CDR3 has 15 amino acids. After removal of 5 bases from V and 4 bases from J, the junction contained 9 bases not matched to a gene. The CDR3 sequence is CASSPTTGAGTEAFF. CDR3 bases: TGTGCCAGCAGTCCCACGACAGGGGCGGGCACTGAAGCTTTCTTT.

This clonotype has more than one count but fewer than ten. The chain is built from TRBV7-9 and TRBJ1-6; TRBD1 is a possible D gene (6 bases). This CDR3 has 15 amino acids. V shed 5 bases and J shed 10 bases, with 18 bases lying between them. Per germline, CDR1 SEHNR and CDR2 FQNEAQ (reference sequence). The CDR3: CASSPRTDLGSPLHF. The CDR3 DNA follows: TGTGCCAGCAGCCCCCGGACAGATCTGGGCTCACCCCTCCACTTT.

This clonotype came up a few times. V is TRBV2 and J is TRBJ1-6; D call uncertain. In germline, CDR1 is SNHLY, CDR2 FYNNEI. This CDR3 contains 14 residues. Deletions cut 6 bases from V and 6 bases from J, with 12 bases between. Here the CDR3 DNA reads TGTGCCAGCAGATTGGGCGGAAGTAATTCACCCCTCCACTTT. This codes for CASRLGGSNSPLHF.